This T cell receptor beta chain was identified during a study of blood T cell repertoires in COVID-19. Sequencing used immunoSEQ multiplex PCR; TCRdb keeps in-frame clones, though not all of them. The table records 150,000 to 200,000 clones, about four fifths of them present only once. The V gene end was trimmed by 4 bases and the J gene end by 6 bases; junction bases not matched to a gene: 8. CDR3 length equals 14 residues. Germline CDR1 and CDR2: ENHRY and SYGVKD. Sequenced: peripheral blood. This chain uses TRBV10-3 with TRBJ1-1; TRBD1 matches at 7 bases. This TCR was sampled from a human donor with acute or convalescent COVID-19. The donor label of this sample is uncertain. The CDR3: CAISVSGQGAEAFF. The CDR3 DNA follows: TGTGCCATCAGTGTATCAGGGCAGGGGGCTGAAGCTTTCTTT.